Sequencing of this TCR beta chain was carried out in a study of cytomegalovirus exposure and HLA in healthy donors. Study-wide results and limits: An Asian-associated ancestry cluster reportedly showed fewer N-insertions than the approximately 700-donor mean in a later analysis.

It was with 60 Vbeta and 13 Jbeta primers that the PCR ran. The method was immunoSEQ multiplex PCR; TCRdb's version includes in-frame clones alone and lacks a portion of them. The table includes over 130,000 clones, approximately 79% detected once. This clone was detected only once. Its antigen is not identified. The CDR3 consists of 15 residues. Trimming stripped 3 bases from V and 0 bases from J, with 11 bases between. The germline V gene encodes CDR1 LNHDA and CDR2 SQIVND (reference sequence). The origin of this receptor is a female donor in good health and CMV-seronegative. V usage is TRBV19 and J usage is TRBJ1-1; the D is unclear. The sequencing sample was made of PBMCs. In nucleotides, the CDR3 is TGTGCCAGTAGTATGGAGGGCGGATTGAACACTGAAGCTTTCTTT. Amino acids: CASSMEGGLNTEAFF.